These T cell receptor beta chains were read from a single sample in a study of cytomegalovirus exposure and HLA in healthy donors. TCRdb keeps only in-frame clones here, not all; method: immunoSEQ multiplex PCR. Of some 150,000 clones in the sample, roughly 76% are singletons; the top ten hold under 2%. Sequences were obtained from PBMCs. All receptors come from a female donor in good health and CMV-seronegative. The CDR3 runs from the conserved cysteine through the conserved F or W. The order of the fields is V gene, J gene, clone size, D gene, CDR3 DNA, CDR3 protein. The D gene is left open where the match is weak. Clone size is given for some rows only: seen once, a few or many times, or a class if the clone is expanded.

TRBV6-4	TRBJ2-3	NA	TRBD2	TGTGCCAGCAGTGAGCGGGAGGAGAGCACAGATACGCAGTATTTT	CASSEREESTDTQYF
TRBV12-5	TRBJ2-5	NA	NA	TGTGCTAGTGGTTTGGTTAGCGGATTTCAAGAGACCCAGTACTTC	CASGLVSGFQETQYF
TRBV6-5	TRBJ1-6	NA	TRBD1	TGTGCCAGCAGCATAGGACAGGGAACACCCCTCCACTTT	CASSIGQGTPLHF
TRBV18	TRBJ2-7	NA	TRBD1	TGTGCCAGCTCACAAGGGACAGAATTCTACGAGCAGTACTTC	CASSQGTEFYEQYF
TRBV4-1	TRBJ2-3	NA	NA	TGCGCCAGCAGCCAAGTTGAGGGAGATACGCAGTATTTT	CASSQVEGDTQYF
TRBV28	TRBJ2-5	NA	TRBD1	TGTGCCAGCAGTGGCCGGGACAGGGGGTTTGGAGAGACCCAGTACTTC	CASSGRDRGFGETQYF
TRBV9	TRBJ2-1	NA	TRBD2	TGTGCCAGCAGCCCAGGGACTAGCGGGACCTACAATGAGCAGTTCTTC	CASSPGTSGTYNEQFF
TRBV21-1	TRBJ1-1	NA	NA	TGTGCCAGCAGCAAAGGAACGGGGGGCTCTAACACTGAAGCTTTCTTT	CASSKGTGGSNTEAFF
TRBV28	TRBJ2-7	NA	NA	TGTGCCAGCAGTCCCCGGGACATTAGCTCCTACGAGCAGTACTTC	CASSPRDISSYEQYF
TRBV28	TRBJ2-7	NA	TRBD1	TGTGCCAGCAGTTTATGGACAGGGGGCGATCCCGAGCAGTACTTC	CASSLWTGGDPEQYF
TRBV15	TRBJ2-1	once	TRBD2	TGTGCCACCAGGGTCAGCGGGGCCTCCTACAATGAGCAGTTCTTC	CATRVSGASYNEQFF
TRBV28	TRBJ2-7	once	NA	TGTGCCAGCAGTTCCCCCGGCAGAGGCACCGGCGAGCAGTACTTC	CASSSPGRGTGEQYF
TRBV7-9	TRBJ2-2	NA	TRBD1	TGTGCCAGCAGCCCGGGACAGGGGGCAGACGGGGAGCTGTTTTTT	CASSPGQGADGELFF